Shown below are 17 T cell receptor beta chains from a single sample sequenced in a study of T-cell memory formation after mild COVID-19. A single record per CDR3 protein comes from TCRdb applying MiXCR to the 5' RACE reads. The profile shows over 500,000 distinct CDR3 sequences, 15% to 20% of them singletons. The sample comprised PBMCs or a T cell subset sorted from them (not recorded which). Receptors were obtained from an adult woman who had mild COVID-19 (a few samples of this study predate the infection). Cell type and time point are not known.

A single count supports this clonotype. The chain combines TRBV3-1 with TRBJ2-1, with 9 positions matching TRBD2. Germline CDR1 is LGHDT and CDR2 is YNNKEL (reference sequence). J was trimmed by 7 bases and V by 5 bases; bases with no gene match: 6. The CDR3 length is 14 residues. CDR3 residues: CASSVAGARNEQFF. The CDR3, as DNA: TGTGCCAGCAGCGTAGCGGGAGCTCGGAATGAGCAGTTCTTC.

The gene calls are TRBV7-7 and TRBJ2-3; D is possibly TRBD2 (5 bases). The CDR3 runs 15 residues. The V end lost 6 bases, the J end lost 4 bases, and 17 bases lay between the germline ends. CDR1 and CDR2 (germline): SSHAT, FNYEAQ (reference sequence). The CDR3 region has the DNA TGTGCCAGCAGACGACTGGGAACTAGACCAGATACGCAGTATTTT. Protein sequence: CASRRLGTRPDTQYF.

Only a few counts were recorded for this clonotype. This chain connects TRBV20-1 to TRBJ2-1, with 13 bases aligning to TRBD2. The CDR3 sequence is 21 residues long. The V and J ends lost 2 bases and 3 bases, in that order; junction bases with no gene match: 19. The germline gives CDR1 DFQATT, CDR2 SNEGSKA (reference sequence). For the CDR3, the DNA is TGCAGTGCTAGACCCCTCGAACTGACTAGCGGGGGGCGCCTTCGCTACAATGAGCAGTTCTTC. Residues: CSARPLELTSGGRLRYNEQFF.

Only a few counts were recorded for this clonotype. The chain employs TRBV20-1 and TRBJ2-3, with 10 bases matching TRBD1. V was pared by 6 bases and J by 4 bases, with 7 bases of the junction left unmatched. The CDR3 contains 14 residues. Germline lookup yields CDR1 DFQATT and CDR2 SNEGSKA (reference sequence). In DNA form, the CDR3 reads TGCAGTGCGGGACAGGGGTTCGGACCAGATACGCAGTATTTT. It specifies CSAGQGFGPDTQYF.

The chain employs TRBV5-4 and TRBJ2-5; 7 bases are shared with TRBD2. Trimming at V came to 2 bases and at J to 7 bases, leaving 11 bases not matched to a gene. CDR1 is SGHNT and CDR2 is YYREEE in the germline V gene (reference sequence). The CDR3 extends over 15 amino acids. In nucleotides, the CDR3 is TGTGCCAGCAGCTTTCCGTCCGGCGGGAGTGGGACCCAGTACTTC. Translating gives CASSFPSGGSGTQYF.

This clonotype appeared many times. The chain links TRBV24-1 to TRBJ2-1, with 15 nucleotides matching TRBD2. V lost 4 bases, J lost 9 bases, and 6 bases stayed unmatched. The length of the CDR3 is 16 residues. CDR1 KGHDR and CDR2 SFDVKD come from the germline V gene. CDR3 loop: CATSDPGTSGRSEQFF. CDR3 coding DNA: TGTGCCACCAGTGACCCCGGGACTAGCGGGAGGAGTGAGCAGTTCTTC.

The chain is built from TRBV13 and TRBJ1-2; the D gene is possibly TRBD1 (5 bases). Germline V gene lookup returns CDR1 PRHDT and CDR2 FYEKMQ (reference sequence). CDR3 length: 15 residues. The V end lost 4 bases, the J end lost 4 bases, and 16 bases lay between the germline ends. CDR3 coding DNA: TGTGCCAGCAGCTCCCAGGGAGTTAGTTCCTATGGCTACACCTTC. It codes for CASSSQGVSSYGYTF.

A remark on this clonotype: At one end the junction does not follow the germline gene, possibly because of a read error. The rearrangement uses TRBV24-1 and TRBJ1-4; D is unclear. Germline CDR1 KGHDR, CDR2 SFDVKD. The CDR3 totals 13 residues. DNA for the CDR3: TGTGCCACCAGTGGTTCAACGAATGAAAAACTGTTTTTT. Its protein is CATSGSTNEKLFF.

This clonotype occurred many times. The chain uses TRBV19 and TRBJ2-2, with a possible D match to TRBD1 (6 bases). Trimming took 8 bases from V and 7 from J, leaving 8 bases between them. CDR3 length equals 11 residues. Germline V gene sequence: CDR1 LNHDA, CDR2 SQIVND (reference sequence). This chain's CDR3 is CASGQLGELFF. For the CDR3, the DNA is TGTGCCAGTGGACAGCTCGGGGAGCTGTTTTTT.

Only a few counts were recorded for this clonotype. The chain employs TRBV12-3 or TRBV12-4 and TRBJ1-4; D unresolved. The CDR3 spans 14 residues. The V and J ends lost 6 bases and 0 bases respectively, with 8 bases between them. The CDR3 here is CASSQTSTNEKLFF. DNA of the CDR3: TGTGCCAGCAGCCAGACATCAACTAATGAAAAACTGTTTTTT.

This clonotype was seen ten or more times. The chain couples TRBV5-5 to TRBJ1-4; the D gene is possibly TRBD1 (5 bases). This CDR3 region has 17 residues. Trimming took 4 bases from V and 0 from J, leaving 16 bases between them. The germline gives CDR1 SGHKS, CDR2 YYEKEE (reference sequence). This chain's CDR3 is CASSLRGKPATNEKLFF. The CDR3 DNA follows: TGTGCCAGCAGCCTACGGGGGAAGCCTGCAACTAATGAAAAACTGTTTTTT.

In this sample, this clonotype turned up a few times. This chain links TRBV7-6 with TRBJ2-3, with D perhaps matching TRBD1 or TRBD2 (5 bases each). Germline V lookup: CDR1 SGHVS, CDR2 FNYEAQ. The CDR3 extends over 17 amino acids. Trimming took 2 bases from V and 5 from J, leaving 20 bases between them. The CDR3 nucleotides read TGTGCCAGCAGCTTACTCTCCGGGACCCGGGATGGAGATACGCAGTATTTT. Encoded protein: CASSLLSGTRDGDTQYF.

This chain uses TRBV27 with TRBJ2-7; weak D call: TRBD1 (6 bases). V was clipped by 8 bases and J by 7 bases, with 21 bases between them. Per germline, CDR1 MNHEY and CDR2 SMNVEV (reference sequence). The CDR3 covers 14 residues. The CDR3: CASSLQGRVREQYF. In DNA form, the CDR3 reads TGTGCCAGCTCCCTACAGGGAAGGGTTCGGGAGCAGTACTTC.

The rearrangement uses TRBV24-1 and TRBJ2-1; D gene uncertain. CDR3 length equals 13 residues. V was shortened by 5 bases and J by 2 bases, with 6 bases between the two germline ends. Germline V gene data show CDR1 as KGHDR and CDR2 as SFDVKD. The CDR3 nucleotides read TGTGCCACCAGTGTAGTACCCTACAATGAGCAGTTCTTC. This translates into CATSVVPYNEQFF.

The chain has TRBV4-1 and TRBJ1-2; the D gene is possibly TRBD1 (6 bases). Looked up from germline, CDR1 is MGHRA and CDR2 is YSYEKL. The CDR3 is made up of 15 amino acids. Between the trimmed V and J ends, which lost 3 bases and 2 bases, there was a span of 13 bases. The CDR3 DNA is TGCGCCAGCAGCCAGAGGGGGACCCTAAACTATGGCTACACCTTC. As protein: CASSQRGTLNYGYTF.

This clonotype has just a few counts. J is TRBJ2-7 and V is TRBV7-2; 7 bases map to TRBD2. The germline V gene has CDR1 SGHTA and CDR2 FQGNSA. With V trimmed by 1 base and J by 3 bases, 3 bases remained unmatched. The CDR3 runs 14 residues. Here the CDR3 reads CASSLEAGDYEQYF. The CDR3, as DNA: TGTGCCAGCAGCTTAGAGGCGGGGGACTACGAGCAGTACTTC.

The chain links TRBV6-1 to TRBJ2-3; D unresolved. The germline V gene has CDR1 MNHNS and CDR2 SASEGT. V lost 6 bases to trimming and J lost 1 base, with 14 bases between them. This CDR3 is built from 15 residues. CDR3 region: CASSGFERGTDTQYF. For the CDR3, the DNA is TGTGCCAGCAGCGGCTTCGAGCGCGGCACAGATACGCAGTATTTT.